Sequencing of this T cell receptor beta chain was carried out in a study of spatial heterogeneity in lung cancer. For the study at large: Each distinct TCR and UMI combination averaged more than ten appearances in raw reads. Study-level points and caveats: Ubiquitous expanded tumor TCRs were seen in blood more at resection than at follow-up.

This CDR3 has 11 residues. The ends were cut back, 6 bases at V and 5 bases at J, with 11 bases in the middle. Germline CDR1 is DFQATT and CDR2 is SNEGSKA (reference sequence). A unique molecular identifier was attached to every TCR cDNA molecule. TCRdb recomputed calls from the 5' RACE reads with MiXCR, one row per CDR3 protein. The sample shows roughly 48,000 distinct CDR3 sequences, about 5.8% of them seen only once. The sample's time point: sample taken at primary tumor resection. Tumor, nontumor lung or frozen PBMC supplied whole RNA that was sequenced unsorted. The donor population consisted of 72 patients with untreated, early-stage non-small cell lung cancer. Concerning this clonotype itself: Its target is not known.

V gene TRBV20-1 combines with J gene TRBJ2-7; D not resolved. The TCR sequence derives from a male donor with early-stage non-small cell lung cancer. This specimen consisted of PBMCs, obtained at surgery. The CDR3 DNA follows: TGCAGTGCCGCTAGGGCGAACGAGCAGTACTTC. Translated, it gives CSAARANEQYF.